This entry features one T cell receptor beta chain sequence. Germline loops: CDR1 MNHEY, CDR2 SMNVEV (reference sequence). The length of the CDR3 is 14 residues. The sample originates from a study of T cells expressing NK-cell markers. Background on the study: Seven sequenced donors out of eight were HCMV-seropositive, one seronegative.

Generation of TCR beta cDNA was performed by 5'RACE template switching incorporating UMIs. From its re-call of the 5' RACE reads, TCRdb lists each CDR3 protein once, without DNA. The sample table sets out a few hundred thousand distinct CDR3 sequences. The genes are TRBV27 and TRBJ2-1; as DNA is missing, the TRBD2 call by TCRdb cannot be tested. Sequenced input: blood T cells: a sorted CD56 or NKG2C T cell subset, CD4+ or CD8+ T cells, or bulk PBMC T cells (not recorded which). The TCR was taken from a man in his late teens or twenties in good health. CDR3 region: CASPVAGAYNEQFF.